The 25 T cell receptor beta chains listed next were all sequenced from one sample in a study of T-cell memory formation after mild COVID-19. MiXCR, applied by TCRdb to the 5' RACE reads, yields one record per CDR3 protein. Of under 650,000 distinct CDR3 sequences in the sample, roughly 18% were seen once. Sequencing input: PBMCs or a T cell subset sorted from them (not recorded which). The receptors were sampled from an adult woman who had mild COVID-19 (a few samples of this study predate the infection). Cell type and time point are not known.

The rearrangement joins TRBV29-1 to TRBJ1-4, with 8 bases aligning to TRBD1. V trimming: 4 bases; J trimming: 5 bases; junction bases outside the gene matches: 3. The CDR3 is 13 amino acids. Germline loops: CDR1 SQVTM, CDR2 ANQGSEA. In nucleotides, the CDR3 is TGCAGCGTTGGAGGGACAGGAAATGAAAAACTGTTTTTT. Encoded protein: CSVGGTGNEKLFF.

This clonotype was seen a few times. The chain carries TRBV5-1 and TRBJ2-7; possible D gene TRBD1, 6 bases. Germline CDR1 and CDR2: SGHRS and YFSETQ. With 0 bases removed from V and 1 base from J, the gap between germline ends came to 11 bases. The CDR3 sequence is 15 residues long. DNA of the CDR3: TGCGCCAGCAGCTTGGTTTGGGGGACATCCTACGAGCAGTACTTC. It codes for CASSLVWGTSYEQYF.

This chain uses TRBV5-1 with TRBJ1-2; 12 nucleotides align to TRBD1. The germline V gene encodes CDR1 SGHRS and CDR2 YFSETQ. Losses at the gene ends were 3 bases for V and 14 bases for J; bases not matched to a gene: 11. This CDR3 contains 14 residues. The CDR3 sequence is CASSSSRDRGLHTF. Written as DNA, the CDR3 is TGCGCCAGCAGCTCTTCGAGGGACAGGGGGCTACATACCTTC.

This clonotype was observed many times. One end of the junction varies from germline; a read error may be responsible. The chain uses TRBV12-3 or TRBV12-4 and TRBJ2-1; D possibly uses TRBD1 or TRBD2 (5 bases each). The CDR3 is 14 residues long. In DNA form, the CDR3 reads TGCGCCAGCAGCTTGGTGGGGGTCTACAATGAGCAGTTCTTC. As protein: CASSLVGVYNEQFF.

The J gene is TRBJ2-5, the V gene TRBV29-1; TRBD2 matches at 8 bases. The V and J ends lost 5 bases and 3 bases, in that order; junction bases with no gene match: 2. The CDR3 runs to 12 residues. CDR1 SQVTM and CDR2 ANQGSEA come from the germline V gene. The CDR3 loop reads CSVRRGEETQYF. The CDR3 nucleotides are TGCAGCGTTCGGCGGGGGGAAGAGACCCAGTACTTC.

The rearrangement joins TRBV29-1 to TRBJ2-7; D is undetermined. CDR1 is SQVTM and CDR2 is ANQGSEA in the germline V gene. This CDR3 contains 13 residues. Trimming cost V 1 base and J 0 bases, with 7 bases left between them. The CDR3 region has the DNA TGCAGCGTTGAAGGGCAGAGCTCCTACGAGCAGTACTTC. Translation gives CSVEGQSSYEQYF.

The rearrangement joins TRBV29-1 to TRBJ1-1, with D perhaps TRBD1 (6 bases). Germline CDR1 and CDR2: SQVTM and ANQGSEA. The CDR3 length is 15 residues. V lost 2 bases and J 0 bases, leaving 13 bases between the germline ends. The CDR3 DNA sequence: TGCAGCGTTGAATACAGGGAGCGTTTGAACACTGAAGCTTTCTTT. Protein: CSVEYRERLNTEAFF. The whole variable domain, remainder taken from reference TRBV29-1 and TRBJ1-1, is SAVISQKPSRDICQRGTSLTIQCQVDSQVTMMFWYRQQPGQSLTLIATANQGSEATYESGFVIDKFPISRPNLTFSTLTVSNMSPEDSSIYLCSVEYRERLNTEAFFGQGTRLTVV.

This CDR3 is CASSIRLAGLGDEQYF. The CDR3 coding sequence is TGTGCCAGCAGCATACGACTAGCGGGTCTGGGGGACGAGCAGTACTTC. The chain has TRBV5-5 and TRBJ2-7; the match to TRBD2 covers 10 bases. The CDR3 is made up of 16 amino acids. With 4 bases clipped from V and 5 bases from J, the junction kept 12 bases outside the gene matches. Germline assignment: CDR1 SGHKS and CDR2 YYEKEE (reference sequence).

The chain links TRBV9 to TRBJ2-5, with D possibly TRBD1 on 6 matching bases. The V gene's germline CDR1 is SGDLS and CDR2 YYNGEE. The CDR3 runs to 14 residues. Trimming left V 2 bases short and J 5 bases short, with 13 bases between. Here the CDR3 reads CASSVSPQGETQYF. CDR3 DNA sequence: TGTGCCAGCAGCGTTAGCCCACAGGGTGAGACCCAGTACTTC.

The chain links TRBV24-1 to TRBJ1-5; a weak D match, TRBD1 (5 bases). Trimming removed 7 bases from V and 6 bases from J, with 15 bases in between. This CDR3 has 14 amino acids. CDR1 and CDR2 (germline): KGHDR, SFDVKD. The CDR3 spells CATSPGGYSQPQHF. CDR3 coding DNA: TGTGCCACCAGCCCCGGGGGGTATAGTCAGCCCCAGCATTTT.

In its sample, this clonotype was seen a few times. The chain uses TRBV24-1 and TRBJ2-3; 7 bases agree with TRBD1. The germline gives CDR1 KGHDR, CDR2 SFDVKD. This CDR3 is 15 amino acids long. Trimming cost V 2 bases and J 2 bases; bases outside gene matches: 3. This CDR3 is CATSDYRGDTDTQYF. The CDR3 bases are TGTGCCACCAGTGATTACAGGGGAGACACAGATACGCAGTATTTT.

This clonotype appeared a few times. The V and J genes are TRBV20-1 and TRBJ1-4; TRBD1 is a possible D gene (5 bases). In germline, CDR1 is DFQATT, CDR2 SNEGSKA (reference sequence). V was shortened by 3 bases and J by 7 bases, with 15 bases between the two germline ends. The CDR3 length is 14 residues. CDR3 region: CSASVRGGGEKLFF. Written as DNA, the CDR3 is TGCAGTGCTAGTGTGAGGGGAGGCGGTGAAAAACTGTTTTTT.

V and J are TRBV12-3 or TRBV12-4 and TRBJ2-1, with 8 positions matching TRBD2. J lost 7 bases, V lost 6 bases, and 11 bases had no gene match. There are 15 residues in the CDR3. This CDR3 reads CASRPITGGPNEQFF. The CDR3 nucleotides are TGTGCCAGCAGACCCATAACGGGAGGGCCAAATGAGCAGTTCTTC.

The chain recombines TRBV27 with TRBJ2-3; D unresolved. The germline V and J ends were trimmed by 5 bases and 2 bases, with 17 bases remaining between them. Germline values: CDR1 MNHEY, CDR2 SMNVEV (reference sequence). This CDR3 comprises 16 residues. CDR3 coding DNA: TGTGCCAGCAGTCCGTCTTTTCGGTGGGACACAGATACGCAGTATTTT. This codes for CASSPSFRWDTDTQYF.

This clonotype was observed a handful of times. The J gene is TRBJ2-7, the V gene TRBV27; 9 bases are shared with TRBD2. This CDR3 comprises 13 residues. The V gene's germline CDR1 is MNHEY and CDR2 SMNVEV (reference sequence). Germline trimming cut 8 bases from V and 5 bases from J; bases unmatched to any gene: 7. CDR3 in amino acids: CASGGGGLHEQYF. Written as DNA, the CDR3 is TGTGCCAGCGGCGGGGGGGGTCTGCACGAGCAGTACTTC.

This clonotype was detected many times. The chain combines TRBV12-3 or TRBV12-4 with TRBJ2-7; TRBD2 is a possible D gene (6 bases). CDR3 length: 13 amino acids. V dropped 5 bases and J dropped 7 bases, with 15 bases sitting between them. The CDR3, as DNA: TGTGCCAGCAGTCCCGGGACTTGGGGGGAGCAGTACTTC. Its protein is CASSPGTWGEQYF.

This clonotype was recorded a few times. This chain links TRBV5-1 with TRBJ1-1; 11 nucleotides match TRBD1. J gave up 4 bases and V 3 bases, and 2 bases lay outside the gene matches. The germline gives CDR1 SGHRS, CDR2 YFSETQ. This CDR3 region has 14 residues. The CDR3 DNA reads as TGCGCCAGCAGCTGGACAGGGGGCATCACTGAAGCTTTCTTT. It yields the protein CASSWTGGITEAFF.

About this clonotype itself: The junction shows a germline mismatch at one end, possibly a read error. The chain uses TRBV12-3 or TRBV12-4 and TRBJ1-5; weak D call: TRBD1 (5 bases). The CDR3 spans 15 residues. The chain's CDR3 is CDSSSLGERGQPQHF. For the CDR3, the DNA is TGTGACAGCAGTTCCCTAGGGGAGCGAGGTCAGCCCCAGCATTTT.

CDR3 in amino acids: CSASAFNQPQHF. The CDR3 DNA reads as TGCAGTGCCTCCGCCTTCAATCAGCCCCAGCATTTT. This chain uses TRBV20-1 with TRBJ1-5; D is unresolved. Germline V gene data show CDR1 as DFQATT and CDR2 as SNEGSKA (reference sequence). The CDR3 spans 12 residues. V was shortened by 6 bases and J by 3 bases, with 9 bases between the two germline ends.

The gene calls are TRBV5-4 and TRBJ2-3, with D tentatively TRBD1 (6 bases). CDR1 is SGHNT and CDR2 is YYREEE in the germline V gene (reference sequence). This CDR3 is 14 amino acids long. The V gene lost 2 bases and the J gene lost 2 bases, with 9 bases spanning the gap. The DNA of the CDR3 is TGTGCCAGCAGCTTACAGGGATTCACAGATACGCAGTATTTT. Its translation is CASSLQGFTDTQYF.

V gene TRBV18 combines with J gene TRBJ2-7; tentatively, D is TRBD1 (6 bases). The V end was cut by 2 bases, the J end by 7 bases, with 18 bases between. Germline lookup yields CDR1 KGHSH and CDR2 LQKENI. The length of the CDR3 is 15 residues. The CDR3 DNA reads TGTGCCAGCTCACCAGGGGGCACAGGGTTAGGTGAGCAGTACTTC. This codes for CASSPGGTGLGEQYF.

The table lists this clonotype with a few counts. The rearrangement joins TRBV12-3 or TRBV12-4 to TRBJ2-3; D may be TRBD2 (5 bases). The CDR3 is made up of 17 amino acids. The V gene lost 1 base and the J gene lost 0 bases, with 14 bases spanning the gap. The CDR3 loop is CASSLDLARTSTDTQYF. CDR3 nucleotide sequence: TGTGCCAGCAGTTTAGATCTGGCGAGGACTAGCACAGATACGCAGTATTTT.

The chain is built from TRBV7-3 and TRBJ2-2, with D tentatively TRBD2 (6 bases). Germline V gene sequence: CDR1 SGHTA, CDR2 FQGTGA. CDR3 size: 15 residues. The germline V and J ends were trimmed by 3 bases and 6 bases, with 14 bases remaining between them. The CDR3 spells CASSLWEGGAGELFF. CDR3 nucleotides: TGTGCCAGCAGCTTGTGGGAAGGAGGGGCCGGGGAGCTGTTTTTT.

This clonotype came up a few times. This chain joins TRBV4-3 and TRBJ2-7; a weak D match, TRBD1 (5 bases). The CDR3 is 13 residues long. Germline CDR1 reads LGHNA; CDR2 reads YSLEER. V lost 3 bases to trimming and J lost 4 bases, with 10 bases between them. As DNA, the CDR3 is TGCGCCAGCAGCCACAACCAGGGTTACGAGCAGTACTTC. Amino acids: CASSHNQGYEQYF.

The CDR3 nucleotides read TGCAGTGCTAGTAGGCGGCAACCTATGAACACTGAAGCTTTCTTT. Its protein product is CSASRRQPMNTEAFF. The chain is built from TRBV20-1 and TRBJ1-1; D is ambiguous. CDR1 and CDR2 from the germline V gene are DFQATT and SNEGSKA (reference sequence). V gave up 3 bases and J gave up 0 bases, with 14 bases separating them. CDR3 length: 15 amino acids.